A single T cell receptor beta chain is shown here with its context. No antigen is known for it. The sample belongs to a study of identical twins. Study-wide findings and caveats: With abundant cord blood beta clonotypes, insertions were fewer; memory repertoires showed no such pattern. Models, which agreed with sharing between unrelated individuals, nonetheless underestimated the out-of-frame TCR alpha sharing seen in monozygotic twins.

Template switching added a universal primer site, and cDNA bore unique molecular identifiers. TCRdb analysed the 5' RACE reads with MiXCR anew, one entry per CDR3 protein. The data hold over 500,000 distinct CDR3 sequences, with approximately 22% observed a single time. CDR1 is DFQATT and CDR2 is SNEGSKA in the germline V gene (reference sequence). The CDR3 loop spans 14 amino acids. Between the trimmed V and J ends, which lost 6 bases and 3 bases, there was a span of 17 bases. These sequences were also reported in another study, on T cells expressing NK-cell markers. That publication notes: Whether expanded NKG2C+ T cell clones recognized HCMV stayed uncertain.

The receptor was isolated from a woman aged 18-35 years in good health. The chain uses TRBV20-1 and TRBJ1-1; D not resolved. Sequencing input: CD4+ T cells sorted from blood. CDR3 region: CSAAPAGSDTEAFF. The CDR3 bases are TGCAGTGCAGCCCCGGCTGGATCCGACACTGAAGCTTTCTTT.